The entry below gives a single T cell receptor beta chain sequence along with its context. These data come from a study of Ad26.COV2.S vaccination and SARS-CoV-2 variants. About the study: Once, or twice with 56 days between doses, Ad26.COV2.S was given intramuscularly.

The table came from immunoSEQ multiplex PCR; TCRdb's copy has only in-frame clones and leaves some out. The sample lists about 400,000 clones, about 85% occurring once. Treatment given: roughly 19 received Ad26.COV2.S at low or high dose, single or two shots; about 5 received placebo; per-sample allocation not given. Day 63 following the first vaccine or placebo injection was when the samples were taken. The receptor was derived from a person between 18 and 60 years old who received the Ad26.COV2.S COVID-19 vaccine or a placebo. The material was peripheral blood, obtained in a trial of Ad26.COV2.S vaccine versus placebo.

CDR3 in DNA: TGCGCCAGCAGCCAAGGCCCCAATACTTATCAAGAGACCCAGTACTTC. The encoded protein is CASSQGPNTYQETQYF. The chain carries TRBV4-1 and TRBJ2-5, with D hard to call. Germline V gives CDR1 MGHRA, CDR2 YSYEKL. Trimming shortened V by 1 base and J by 2 bases, and 14 bases separated the two germline ends. The CDR3 has 16 residues.